These T cell receptor beta chains were read from a single sample in a study of CD8 T cells in ankylosing spondylitis. TCRdb reanalysed the 5' RACE reads using MiXCR and keeps one entry per CDR3 protein. The sample lists under 170,000 distinct CDR3 sequences; about 42% were seen once. Sequencing was done on a sample of synovial fluid, either unsorted or a sorted T cell fraction (not recorded which). These TCRs come from a male donor with ankylosing spondylitis. Each CDR3 is given with its conserved first and last residue. The order of the fields is V gene, CDR3 length, J gene, D gene, clone size, CDR3 DNA, CDR3 protein. The D gene is left open where the match is weak. The size field is filled for only some rows; it gives once, few, many or a size class.

V gene: TRBV7-9
CDR3 length: 10
J gene: TRBJ1-2
D gene: .
clone size: .
CDR3 DNA: TGTGCCAGCAGCTTAATCCAGGCCGACTTC
CDR3 protein: CASSLIQADF

V gene: TRBV29-1
CDR3 length: 13
J gene: TRBJ2-3
D gene: .
clone size: .
CDR3 DNA: TGCAGCGCCGAAGACAGCTTCGGAGATACGCAGTATTTT
CDR3 protein: CSAEDSFGDTQYF

V gene: TRBV3-1
CDR3 length: 15
J gene: TRBJ2-5
D gene: .
clone size: few
CDR3 DNA: TGTGCCAGCAGCCAAGGGTCTACCATAGTGGAGACCCAGTACTTC
CDR3 protein: CASSQGSTIVETQYF

V gene: TRBV29-1
CDR3 length: 17
J gene: TRBJ2-3
D gene: .
clone size: .
CDR3 DNA: TGCAGCGTTGAGGGACCCCTGGCGGGCAGCTCCACAGATACGCAGTATTTT
CDR3 protein: CSVEGPLAGSSTDTQYF

V gene: TRBV2
CDR3 length: 15
J gene: TRBJ1-1
D gene: .
clone size: .
CDR3 DNA: TGTGCCAGCAGTGAATTTACTGGGGTGAACACTGAAGCTTTCTTT
CDR3 protein: CASSEFTGVNTEAFF

V gene: TRBV6-5
CDR3 length: 15
J gene: TRBJ2-7
D gene: TRBD2
clone size: many
CDR3 DNA: TGTGCCAGCAGTTACTCGAGCGGGGGTCCCTACGAGCAGTACTTC
CDR3 protein: CASSYSSGGPYEQYF

V gene: TRBV7-4
CDR3 length: 15
J gene: TRBJ1-2
D gene: .
clone size: .
CDR3 DNA: TGTGCCAGCAGGCCATCTGACAGATCTAACTATGGCTACACCTTC
CDR3 protein: CASRPSDRSNYGYTF

V gene: TRBV9
CDR3 length: 17
J gene: TRBJ2-1
D gene: TRBD2
clone size: .
CDR3 DNA: TGTGCCAGCAGCGTATCTAGCGGGAGGACCTCCTACAATGAGCGTTTCTTC
CDR3 protein: CASSVSSGRTSYNERFF

V gene: TRBV27
CDR3 length: 17
J gene: TRBJ1-6
D gene: .
clone size: many
CDR3 DNA: TGTGCCAGCAGACGCCTCGATTTCAGGTCCGATAATTCACCCCTCCACTTT
CDR3 protein: CASRRLDFRSDNSPLHF

V gene: TRBV12-3/TRBV12-4
CDR3 length: 14
J gene: TRBJ1-1
D gene: .
clone size: many
CDR3 DNA: TGTGCCAGCAGTTTAAATGGGGGAAACACTGAAGCTTTCTTT
CDR3 protein: CASSLNGGNTEAFF

V gene: TRBV6-5
CDR3 length: 15
J gene: TRBJ2-7
D gene: .
clone size: .
CDR3 DNA: TGTGCCAGCAGTTATGGGGACCCGGGGCTATACGAGCAGTACTTC
CDR3 protein: CASSYGDPGLYEQYF